These 11 T cell receptor beta chains came from one sample sequenced in a study of blood T cells in healthy people across ages. Then a second PCR, running about 6 to 11 cycles, was carried out with a sample-barcoded 5' primer and a J-beta primer mix. TCRdb redid the calling of the 5' RACE reads with MiXCR, one entry per CDR3 protein. The sample lists about 830,000 distinct CDR3 sequences; 58% were seen once. Specimen: blood. These receptors were collected from a man aged 25 to 45 in good health.

The chain carries TRBV20-1 and TRBJ2-1, with D perhaps being TRBD1 or TRBD2 (5 bases each). The V end was cut by 5 bases, the J end by 2 bases, with 16 bases between. The CDR3 length is 15 residues. Germline V CDR1 and CDR2: DFQATT, SNEGSKA (reference sequence). DNA for the CDR3: TGCAGTGCTCCCGGCGGCCAGGGACCCTACAATGAGCAGTTCTTC. Amino acids: CSAPGGQGPYNEQFF.

The chain uses TRBV29-1 and TRBJ2-7; tentatively, D is TRBD1 (6 bases). The V end was cut by 5 bases, the J end by 7 bases, with 21 bases between. Germline CDR1 is SQVTM and CDR2 is ANQGSEA. The CDR3 spans 14 residues. This CDR3 is CSVMAWGRLKEQYF. Written as DNA, the CDR3 is TGCAGCGTTATGGCCTGGGGGCGACTTAAAGAGCAGTACTTC.

This clonotype showed up just a few times. The chain combines TRBV20-1 with TRBJ2-5, with 8 nucleotides matching TRBD1. CDR1 DFQATT and CDR2 SNEGSKA come from the germline V gene (reference sequence). V gave up 6 bases and J gave up 4 bases; unmatched junction bases: 7. The CDR3 runs to 13 residues. CDR3 in amino acids: CSAWDRMGETQYF. In nucleotides, the CDR3 is TGCAGTGCATGGGACAGGATGGGAGAGACCCAGTACTTC.

A few counts support this clonotype. V usage is TRBV9 and J usage is TRBJ2-5, with unresolved D. The V end lost 3 bases, the J end lost 1 base, and 4 bases lay between the germline ends. The CDR3 runs to 12 residues. CDR1 and CDR2 from the germline V gene are SGDLS and YYNGEE. The chain's CDR3 is CASSATQETQYF. DNA of the CDR3: TGTGCCAGCAGCGCCACCCAAGAGACCCAGTACTTC.

V is TRBV4-1 and J is TRBJ2-4, with D hard to call. The length of the CDR3 is 16 residues. Trimming stripped 1 base from V and 4 bases from J, with 14 bases between. The germline CDR1 and CDR2 sequences are MGHRA and YSYEKL. CDR3: CASSQGASSPKNIQYF. The CDR3 coding sequence is TGCGCCAGCAGCCAAGGGGCTTCGAGTCCAAAAAACATTCAGTACTTC.

The chain joins TRBV20-1 to TRBJ1-1; unclear D gene. Trimming stripped 0 bases from V and 1 base from J, with 15 bases between. Germline CDR1 is DFQATT and CDR2 is SNEGSKA (reference sequence). CDR3 size: 16 residues. The CDR3 nucleotides read TGCAGTGCTAGAGACCCGAGCACTGCCAGGAACACTGAAGCTTTCTTT. Amino acid sequence: CSARDPSTARNTEAFF.

The J gene is TRBJ2-7, the V gene TRBV15; D is perhaps TRBD2 (6 bases). The closer fit of TRBJ2-5 to the DNA end suggests the J call may be wrong. The CDR3 spans 15 residues. CDR1 is LNHNV and CDR2 is YYDKDF in the germline V gene (reference sequence). CDR3 coding DNA: TGTGCCACCAGCAGAGATCTCTGGGACTCTGGGACCCAGTACTTC. It encodes CATSRDLWDSGTQYF.

The table lists this clonotype with a count of one. The chain uses TRBV5-1 and TRBJ1-4; D is unclear. The germline V gene has CDR1 SGHRS and CDR2 YFSETQ. Between the trimmed V and J ends, which lost 6 bases and 0 bases, there was a span of 6 bases. The CDR3 has 13 residues. The CDR3 DNA reads as TGCGCCAGCATGGCCTCAACTAATGAAAAACTGTTTTTT. Its protein is CASMASTNEKLFF.

The chain links TRBV12-3 or TRBV12-4 to TRBJ2-3; D is unresolved. The CDR3 runs 11 residues. V lost 7 bases and J 6 bases, leaving 8 bases between the germline ends. The CDR3 bases are TGTGCCAGCAAGGTAGTCGATACGCAGTATTTT. As protein: CASKVVDTQYF.

This clonotype showed up just a few times. The chain uses TRBV7-2 and TRBJ1-6; 7 bases agree with TRBD1. The V segment lost 1 base and the J segment 7 bases; nucleotides outside the gene matches: 4. Germline-derived CDR1 and CDR2 are SGHTA and FQGNSA. CDR3 size: 15 residues. The CDR3 coding sequence is TGTGCCAGCAGCTTAGTGGGACAGCCGAATTCACCCCTCCACTTT. Translating it yields CASSLVGQPNSPLHF.

The gene calls are TRBV4-2 and TRBJ2-1, with D hard to call. The CDR3 has 13 amino acids. Per the germline V gene, CDR1 is LGHNA and CDR2 is YNFKEQ. V lost 0 bases, J lost 12 bases, and 12 bases lay in between. The CDR3 spells CASSQDQWDVQFF. The CDR3 DNA follows: TGTGCCAGCAGCCAAGATCAATGGGATGTGCAGTTCTTC.